This passage covers 10 T cell receptor beta chains from one sample sequenced in a study of T cell repertoires in cytomegalovirus infection. From the reads, TCRdb called clonotypes with MiXCR, one entry per CDR3 protein. The sample shows hundreds of thousands of distinct CDR3 sequences, roughly 30% of them seen only once. Sequenced: PBMCs. Every receptor here comes from a human donor in good health (CMV status not recorded). Some clones in this sample may be carry-over from other donors' samples.

The chain has TRBV12-3 or TRBV12-4 and TRBJ2-1; the D gene is possibly TRBD2 (6 bases). There are 14 residues in the CDR3. Trimming removed 6 bases from V and 2 bases from J, with 11 bases in between. CDR3 region: CASSAGITYNEQFF. As DNA, the CDR3 is TGTGCCAGCAGCGCGGGGATAACCTACAATGAGCAGTTCTTC.

A few counts support this clonotype. The chain couples TRBV7-9 to TRBJ2-7; TRBD1 might be the D (5 bases). Trimming left V 7 bases short and J 2 bases short, with 21 bases between. This CDR3 spans 16 amino acids. The V gene's germline CDR1 is SEHNR and CDR2 FQNEAQ (reference sequence). The CDR3 region is CASTPTIGQPPYEQYF. The CDR3 DNA reads as TGTGCCAGCACCCCTACTATTGGACAACCACCCTACGAGCAGTACTTC.

The genes are TRBV11-1 and TRBJ1-6, with D perhaps matching TRBD1 (5 bases). V lost 1 base, J lost 7 bases, and 8 bases lay in between. This CDR3 spans 14 amino acids. CDR1 and CDR2 (germline): SGHAT, FQDESV (reference sequence). CDR3 nucleotide sequence: TGTGCCAGCAGCTTAGGACAGATGAATTCACCCCTCCACTTT. Its protein product is CASSLGQMNSPLHF.

V gene TRBV24-1 combines with J gene TRBJ1-1; no definite D call. The CDR3 extends over 14 amino acids. V gave up 4 bases and J gave up 6 bases, with 14 bases separating them. In germline, CDR1 is KGHDR, CDR2 SFDVKD. CDR3 coding DNA: TGTGCCACCAGTGACGCGAGTGGTCTCGCTGAAGCTTTCTTT. Protein sequence: CATSDASGLAEAFF.

This clonotype appeared many times. J is TRBJ2-4 and V is TRBV12-3 or TRBV12-4; TRBD1 agrees at 11 bases. The V gene end was trimmed by 8 bases and the J gene end by 0 bases; junction bases not matched to a gene: 12. The CDR3 extends over 18 amino acids. The CDR3 DNA reads TGTGCCAGCGCCGGGGGACAGGGGGTTCCCCTAGCCAAAAACATTCAGTACTTC. Protein: CASAGGQGVPLAKNIQYF.

A remark on this clonotype: A read error is possible here, since a much larger clone lies one base away. The rearrangement links TRBV7-2 to TRBJ2-1; 7 nucleotides line up with TRBD1. The CDR3 runs 16 residues. The J segment lost 4 bases and the V segment lost 5 bases, leaving 11 bases of the junction unmatched. Germline V gene lookup returns CDR1 SGHTA and CDR2 FQGNSA. This chain's CDR3 is CASSTTGTVGYNEQFF. CDR3 in DNA: TGTGCCAGCAGCACCACCGGGACAGTGGGATACAATGAGCAGTTCTTC. Full variable domain (rest looked up from reference TRBV7-2 and TRBJ2-1): GAGVSQSPSNKVTEKGKDVELRCDPISGHTALYWYRQSLGQGLEFLIYFQGNSAPDKSGLPSDRFSAERTGGSVSTLTIQRTQQEDSAVYLCASSTTGTVGYNEQFFGPGTRLTVL.

This clonotype was seen a handful of times. The chain couples TRBV6-6 to TRBJ2-7, with D possibly being TRBD2 (5 bases). Germline V CDR1 and CDR2: MNHNY, SVGAGI (reference sequence). There are 14 residues in the CDR3. V gave up 2 bases and J gave up 6 bases, with 14 bases separating them. The CDR3 loop is CASSYGRGQIEQYF. The CDR3 DNA follows: TGTGCCAGCAGTTACGGTCGCGGGCAGATCGAGCAGTACTTC.

The chain uses TRBV25-1 and TRBJ1-1; TRBD1 is a possible D gene (5 bases). V dropped 2 bases and J dropped 6 bases, with 13 bases sitting between them. In germline, CDR1 is MGHDK, CDR2 SYGVNS. The CDR3 length is 14 residues. CDR3 sequence: CASSEPRGRPEAFF. In DNA form, the CDR3 reads TGTGCCAGCAGTGAACCACGGGGGAGGCCTGAAGCTTTCTTT.

With regard to this clonotype: An end of the junction differs from the germline gene, which may be a read error. The chain combines TRBV10-2 with TRBJ2-5, with D possibly being TRBD2 (5 bases). CDR1 is WSHSY and CDR2 is SAAADI in the germline V gene. This CDR3 region has 13 residues. The CDR3 DNA reads as TGCGCCAGCACTGAGGGATTGGTCGAGACCCAGTACTTC. Its translation is CASTEGLVETQYF.

This clonotype was counted only a few times. The rearrangement links TRBV12-3 or TRBV12-4 to TRBJ1-1, with D uncertain. This CDR3 is 16 amino acids long. The ends were cut back, 2 bases at V and 0 bases at J, with 13 bases in the middle. This chain's CDR3 is CASSLWGGQLNTEAFF. CDR3 DNA sequence: TGTGCCAGCAGTTTATGGGGAGGGCAGTTGAACACTGAAGCTTTCTTT.